This paragraph reports one T cell receptor beta chain. Its antigen has not been determined. Taken from cysteine to phenylalanine, the CDR3 has 16 residues. DNA was not recorded. In the germline V gene, CDR1 corresponds to MDHEN and CDR2 to SYDVKM. Each sample's TRB amplification started from roughly 260 ng of peripheral blood genomic DNA, which corresponds to approximately 36,000 genome equivalents. The data were obtained in a study of T cell clusters in autoimmune cytopenias (dated by TCRdb to 2018 to 2020). General notes on the study: Of the 40 or so healthy donor controls, approximately 23 were female, and the group had a mean age of roughly 56 years and a median age of approximately 59 years. TRB sequencing reached a median depth of roughly 52,000 reads per sample and yielded a median of about 2,500 distinct TRB clonotypes per sample. TRB and IGH repertoires from peripheral blood were sequenced in autoimmune cytopenia patients at active disease and during treatment follow-up, with healthy, CLL and autoimmune hepatitis controls included alongside. The study aimed to test whether autoimmune cytopenia patients carry a disease-specific immune repertoire signature usable as a blood-based biomarker. For primary cytopenia the controls were 25 to 30 age-matched healthy donors, whereas for secondary cytopenia the controls were approximately 15 age-matched CLL patients. Autoimmune hepatitis repertoires were compared with those of about two dozen age- and sex-matched healthy donors.

General findings and caveats noted by the study authors: GLIPH results suggested that primary autoimmune cytopenia patients were missing physiological T cell clusters, with 50 or so clusters found only in healthy donors compared with roughly 15 found only in patients. In the comparison of secondary cytopenia with CLL, the cluster-lack signature was not observed, apparently because the dominant lymphoma-associated repertoire masked the signature. TRB repertoire shifts, with less even repertoires in secondary cytopenia and CLL, mostly reflected lymphoma bias rather than autoimmunity. Around 3-fold more exclusive TRB clusters were observed in healthy donors than in active autoimmune hepatitis patients, consistent with an autoimmunity-wide signature. The T cell clusters were only ever defined in silico, so experimental validation of their functional role was still needed.

Multiplex PCR with a touch-down protocol amplified TRB rearrangements, with the TRB-A and TRB-B primer pools combined in a single tube. Illumina adapters and sample indices were added to the amplicons through two consecutive PCR reactions using Phusion HS II polymerase. Amplicons were gel-purified with the NucleoSpin Gel and PCR Clean-up kit, then quantified by Qubit and quality-checked on an Agilent 2100 Bioanalyzer. Sequencing of the libraries was performed on an Illumina MiSeq with 600-cycle, single-indexed, paired-end runs. The study's processing was this. MiXCR version 2.1.12, together with the default MiXCR reference library, was used to align and assemble the TRB reads. A clone was defined by each unique CDR3 nucleotide sequence, and the analysis included only productive sequences supported by at least two reads. Repertoire diversity was assessed with alpha-parameterized diversity profiles (alpha 0 to 5), including the Shannon (alpha 1) and Simpson (alpha 2) indices, which were computed with an R script. The tcR package was used to compute combinatorial TRB VJ usage, which was then compared between cohorts by principal component analysis with ade4. GLIPH was used to cluster TCRbeta CDR3s in pairs of cohorts matched for age and read depth, and a Wilcoxon test was used to compare cluster frequencies. TCRdb reprocessed the reads, and each CDR3 protein sequence is entered once, without DNA. The V and J calls were determined by TCRdb, not by the authors. The table for this sample records under 9,000 distinct CDR3 sequences. Clones ranked in the top ten supply 25% to 35% of the sample.

A further study also used this sample, focusing on T cell repertoires in aging, cancer and after chemotherapy. Reported in the second study: The donors fell into six age groups ranging from 30 or younger to 70 or older, and each group had at least three individuals. Control TCR repertoires from healthy donors were recorded over several months to years, and clear clonal overlap was observed across re-sampling. In total, the full dataset held approximately 8.4 million TCR reads. Compared with age-matched healthy donors, untreated patients with either hematological or solid cancers had significantly lower TCR diversity in the blood along with higher clonality. Declining TCR diversity with age in healthy donors was mainly explained by loss of richness; in cancer patients, loss of evenness also contributed. In both cancer cohorts, median generation probability rose over the chemotherapy interval, which suggests that the repertoire was reconstituted through rebound thymic output. According to the authors, the repertoire data do not allow conclusions to be drawn about immunological memory after chemotherapy. The study profiled peripheral blood TCR beta repertoires from healthy donors and cancer patients to examine immunoaging and T cell reconstitution after chemotherapy. The cohort comprised 200 to 250 cancer patients, approximately 90 with hematological and around 120 with solid cancers, plus 95 healthy donors as a reference group. MiXCR versions 2.12 and 3.0.5 were used to process TRB sequences. The repertoire metrics were Shannon diversity, evenness, clonality (defined as one minus evenness), and alpha-parameterized diversity profiles covering alpha 0 to 5. Generation probabilities of clones in paired pre- and post-chemotherapy samples were computed with the IGoR algorithm.

Sequencing input: peripheral blood. This clonotype was obtained from a human donor in good health. The chain is made from TRBV28 and TRBJ1-2; the TRBD1 assignment by TCRdb is unverifiable without DNA. CDR3 region: CASSSPRGRDSYGYTF.